Listed here are 8 T cell receptor beta chains from one sample, sequenced in a study of control samples from healthy donors and cancer patients. Sequenced by immunoSEQ multiplex PCR; TCRdb stores in-frame clones only, minus some. Of some 110,000 clones listed, roughly four fifths are singletons. Material for sequencing was blood. Receptors originate from a woman between 50 and 59 years old in good health.

The chain links TRBV7-8 to TRBJ1-5; the D is unclear. This CDR3 region has 14 residues. V lost 6 bases to trimming and J lost 7 bases, with 16 bases between them. CDR1 and CDR2 from the germline V gene are SGHVS and FQNEAQ. As DNA, the CDR3 is TGTGCCAGCAGTTCAATTCGGGGATCGCAGCCCCAGCATTTT. Its protein is CASSSIRGSQPQHF. The full variable domain, rest sourced from reference TRBV7-8 and TRBJ1-5, is GAGVSQSPRYKVAKRGQDVALRCDPISGHVSLFWYQQALGQGPEFLTYFQNEAQLDKSGLPSDRFFAERPEGSVSTLKIQRTQQEDSAVYLCASSSIRGSQPQHFGDGTRLSIL.

The gene calls are TRBV19 and TRBJ1-5; maybe TRBD1 (5 bases). Trimming pared 10 bases from V and 0 bases from J, leaving 13 bases between. Germline CDR1 and CDR2: LNHDA and SQIVND (reference sequence). The CDR3 length is 14 residues. The CDR3 protein is CAISQGNSNQPQHF. DNA for the CDR3: TGTGCCATATCTCAGGGTAATAGCAATCAGCCCCAGCATTTT.

The chain employs TRBV9 and TRBJ2-5; TRBD2 agrees at 12 bases. The length of the CDR3 is 17 residues. Germline V gives CDR1 SGDLS, CDR2 YYNGEE. The J segment lost 4 bases and the V segment lost 0 bases, leaving 7 bases of the junction unmatched. The CDR3 coding sequence is TGTGCCAGCAGCGTAGGTAGACTAGCGGGAGTCCCAGAGACCCAGTACTTC. Its protein is CASSVGRLAGVPETQYF.

The genes are TRBV6-2 or TRBV6-3 and TRBJ2-7, with D possibly matching TRBD1 (6 bases). With 2 bases removed from V and 7 bases from J, the gap between germline ends came to 24 bases. The germline V gene encodes CDR1 MNHEY and CDR2 SVGEGT. This CDR3 comprises 17 residues. CDR3 amino acids: CASSYQPQTRQVKEQYF. The CDR3 coding sequence is TGTGCCAGCAGTTACCAACCCCAGACACGACAGGTAAAGGAGCAGTACTTC.

This rearrangement joins TRBV10-3 to TRBJ1-2, with 10 bases identical to TRBD1. Looked up from germline, CDR1 is ENHRY and CDR2 is SYGVKD. The CDR3 sequence is 14 residues long. V shed 2 bases, J shed 5 bases, and the junction held 2 bases outside the gene matches. Written as DNA, the CDR3 is TGTGCCATCAGTGAGGGGACAGGGGTATATGGCTACACCTTC. Protein sequence: CAISEGTGVYGYTF.

The chain couples TRBV6-5 to TRBJ1-5; TRBD1 might be the D (6 bases). V lost 5 bases to trimming and J lost 4 bases, with 9 bases between them. This CDR3 region has 13 residues. The V gene's germline CDR1 is MNHEY and CDR2 SVGAGI. CDR3: CASSRDRNQPQHF. In nucleotides, the CDR3 is TGTGCCAGCAGTAGAGACAGGAATCAGCCCCAGCATTTT.

This clone has just one count. The J gene is TRBJ1-6, the V gene TRBV7-2, with D perhaps matching TRBD1 (5 bases). V was clipped by 0 bases and J by 7 bases, with 19 bases between them. Germline-derived CDR1 and CDR2 are SGHTA and FQGNSA. The CDR3 covers 18 residues. The CDR3 spells CASSLAKLSGQRNSPLHF. CDR3 coding DNA: TGTGCCAGCAGCTTAGCCAAGCTTAGCGGACAAAGAAATTCACCCCTCCACTTT.

With respect to this clone: Other DNA variants within this sample encode the same CDR3. The chain employs TRBV5-1 and TRBJ1-1, with D unresolved. Trimming left V 1 base short and J 5 bases short, with 9 bases between. The CDR3 runs to 13 residues. CDR1 is SGHRS and CDR2 is YFSETQ in the germline V gene. The CDR3 bases are TGCGCCAGCAGCTTGCGGGGAGGTACTGAAGCTTTCTTT. Its translation is CASSLRGGTEAFF.